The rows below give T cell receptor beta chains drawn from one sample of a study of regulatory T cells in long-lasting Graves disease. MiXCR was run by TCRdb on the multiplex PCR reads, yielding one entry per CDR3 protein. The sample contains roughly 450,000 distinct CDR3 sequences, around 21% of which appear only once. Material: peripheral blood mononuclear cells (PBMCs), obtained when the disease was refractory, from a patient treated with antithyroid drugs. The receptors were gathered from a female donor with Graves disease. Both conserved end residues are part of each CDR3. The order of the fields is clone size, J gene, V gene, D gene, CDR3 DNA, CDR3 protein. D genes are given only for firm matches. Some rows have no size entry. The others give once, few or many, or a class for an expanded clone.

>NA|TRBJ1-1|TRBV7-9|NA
TGTGCCAGCAGCTTTACTCCCTTGGAAGCTTTCTTT
CASSFTPLEAFF
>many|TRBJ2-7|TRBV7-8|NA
TGTGCCAGCAGTTTCGAGGGGGGGACAGCTTCCTACGAGCAGTACTTC
CASSFEGGTASYEQYF
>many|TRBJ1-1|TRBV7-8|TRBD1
TGTGCCAGCAGCCCCCGACAGGGTTTTTGGAACACTGAAGCTTTCTTT
CASSPRQGFWNTEAFF
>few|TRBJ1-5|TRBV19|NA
TGTGCCAGTAGTATGAATTCCAAAGGGCTCGGGCCCCAGCATTTT
CASSMNSKGLGPQHF
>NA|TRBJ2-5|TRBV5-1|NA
TGCGCCAGCAGCTTCTCCCAGGAGGTGGAGACCCAGTACTTC
CASSFSQEVETQYF
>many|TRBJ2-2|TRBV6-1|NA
TGTGCCAGCAGCCGTCAAGGCGGGGCGAACACCGGGGAGCTGTTTTTT
CASSRQGGANTGELFF
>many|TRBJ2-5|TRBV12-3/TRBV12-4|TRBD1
TGTGCCAGCAGTTTCGACAGGGTGGAGACCCAGTACTTC
CASSFDRVETQYF
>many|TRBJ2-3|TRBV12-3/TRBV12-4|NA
TGTGCCAGCTTTACTGGACCCGTGGGTACGCAGTATTTT
CASFTGPVGTQYF
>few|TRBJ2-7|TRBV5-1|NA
TGCGCCAGCAGCTCCGGGACCGCTAGCTCCTACGAGCAGTACTTC
CASSSGTASSYEQYF
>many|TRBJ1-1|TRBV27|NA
TGTGCCAGCAGGGGAGGGGCTGAAGCTTTCTTT
CASRGGAEAFF
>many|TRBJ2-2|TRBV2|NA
TGTGCCAGCAGTCAAGGGAGAGACACCGGGGAGCTGTTTTTT
CASSQGRDTGELFF
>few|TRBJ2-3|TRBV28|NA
TGTGCCAGCAGTTACGGGGGAAGGGTGGCCGCAGATACGCAGTATTTT
CASSYGGRVAADTQYF
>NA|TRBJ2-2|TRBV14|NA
TGTGCCAGCGGGAAACGAGGGCCTAGGTCGAACACCGGGGAGCTGTTTTTT
CASGKRGPRSNTGELFF
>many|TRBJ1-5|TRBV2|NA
TGTGCCAGCAGTGAAGTCGCGACAGGTAGCAATCAGCCCCAGCATTTT
CASSEVATGSNQPQHF
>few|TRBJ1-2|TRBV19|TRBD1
TGTGCCAGTATTTCCAGGGGGCGCGGCGGCTACACCTTC
CASISRGRGGYTF
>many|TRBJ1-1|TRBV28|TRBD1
TGTGCCAGCAGTTCGGGCAGGGGGCGGACTGAAGCTTTCTTT
CASSSGRGRTEAFF
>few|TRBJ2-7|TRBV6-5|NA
TGTGCCAGCAGTTACTCGAGGTCTAGCCCTCTGAAGGAGCAGTACTTC
CASSYSRSSPLKEQYF
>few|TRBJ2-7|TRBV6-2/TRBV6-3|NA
TGTGCCAGCAGTTACTTAACCTTGGAACTACTATACGAGCAGTACTTC
CASSYLTLELLYEQYF
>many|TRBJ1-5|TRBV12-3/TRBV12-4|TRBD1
TGTGCCAGCAGTTCCTGGACAGGGGGAATGATATATCAGCCCCAGCATTTT
CASSSWTGGMIYQPQHF